This T cell receptor (beta chain) was found in a study of cytomegalovirus exposure and HLA in healthy donors. Per the germline V gene, CDR1 is SGDLS and CDR2 is YYNGEE. The J segment lost 5 bases and the V segment lost 5 bases, leaving 12 bases of the junction unmatched. This CDR3 is built from 15 residues. Use of 60 Vbeta and 13 Jbeta primers characterized the PCR. Profiling relied on immunoSEQ multiplex PCR, and the TCRdb table lists in-frame clones only, not all of them. The sample has roughly 130,000 clones, roughly four fifths seen once. Sample: PBMCs. This chain connects TRBV9 to TRBJ2-7; 8 nucleotides line up with TRBD2. The TCR originated in a woman between 40 and 55 years old in good health and CMV-seropositive. CDR3 DNA: TGTGCCAGCAGTTCCGGGACTAGTAGCGATGACGAGCAGTACTTC. This translates into CASSSGTSSDDEQYF.